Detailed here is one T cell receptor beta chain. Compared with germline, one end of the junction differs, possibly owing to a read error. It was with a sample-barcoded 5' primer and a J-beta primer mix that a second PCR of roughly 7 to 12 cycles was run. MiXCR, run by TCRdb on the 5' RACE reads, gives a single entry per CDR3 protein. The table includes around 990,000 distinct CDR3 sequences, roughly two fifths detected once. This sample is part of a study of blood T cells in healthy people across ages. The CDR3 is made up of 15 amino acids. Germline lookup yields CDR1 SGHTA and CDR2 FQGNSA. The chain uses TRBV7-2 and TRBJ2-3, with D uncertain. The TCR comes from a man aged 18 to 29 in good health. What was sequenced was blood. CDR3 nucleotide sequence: TGTGCCAACAGCCCCTCGGTGGGTGACACAGATACGCAGTATTTT. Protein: CANSPSVGDTDTQYF.